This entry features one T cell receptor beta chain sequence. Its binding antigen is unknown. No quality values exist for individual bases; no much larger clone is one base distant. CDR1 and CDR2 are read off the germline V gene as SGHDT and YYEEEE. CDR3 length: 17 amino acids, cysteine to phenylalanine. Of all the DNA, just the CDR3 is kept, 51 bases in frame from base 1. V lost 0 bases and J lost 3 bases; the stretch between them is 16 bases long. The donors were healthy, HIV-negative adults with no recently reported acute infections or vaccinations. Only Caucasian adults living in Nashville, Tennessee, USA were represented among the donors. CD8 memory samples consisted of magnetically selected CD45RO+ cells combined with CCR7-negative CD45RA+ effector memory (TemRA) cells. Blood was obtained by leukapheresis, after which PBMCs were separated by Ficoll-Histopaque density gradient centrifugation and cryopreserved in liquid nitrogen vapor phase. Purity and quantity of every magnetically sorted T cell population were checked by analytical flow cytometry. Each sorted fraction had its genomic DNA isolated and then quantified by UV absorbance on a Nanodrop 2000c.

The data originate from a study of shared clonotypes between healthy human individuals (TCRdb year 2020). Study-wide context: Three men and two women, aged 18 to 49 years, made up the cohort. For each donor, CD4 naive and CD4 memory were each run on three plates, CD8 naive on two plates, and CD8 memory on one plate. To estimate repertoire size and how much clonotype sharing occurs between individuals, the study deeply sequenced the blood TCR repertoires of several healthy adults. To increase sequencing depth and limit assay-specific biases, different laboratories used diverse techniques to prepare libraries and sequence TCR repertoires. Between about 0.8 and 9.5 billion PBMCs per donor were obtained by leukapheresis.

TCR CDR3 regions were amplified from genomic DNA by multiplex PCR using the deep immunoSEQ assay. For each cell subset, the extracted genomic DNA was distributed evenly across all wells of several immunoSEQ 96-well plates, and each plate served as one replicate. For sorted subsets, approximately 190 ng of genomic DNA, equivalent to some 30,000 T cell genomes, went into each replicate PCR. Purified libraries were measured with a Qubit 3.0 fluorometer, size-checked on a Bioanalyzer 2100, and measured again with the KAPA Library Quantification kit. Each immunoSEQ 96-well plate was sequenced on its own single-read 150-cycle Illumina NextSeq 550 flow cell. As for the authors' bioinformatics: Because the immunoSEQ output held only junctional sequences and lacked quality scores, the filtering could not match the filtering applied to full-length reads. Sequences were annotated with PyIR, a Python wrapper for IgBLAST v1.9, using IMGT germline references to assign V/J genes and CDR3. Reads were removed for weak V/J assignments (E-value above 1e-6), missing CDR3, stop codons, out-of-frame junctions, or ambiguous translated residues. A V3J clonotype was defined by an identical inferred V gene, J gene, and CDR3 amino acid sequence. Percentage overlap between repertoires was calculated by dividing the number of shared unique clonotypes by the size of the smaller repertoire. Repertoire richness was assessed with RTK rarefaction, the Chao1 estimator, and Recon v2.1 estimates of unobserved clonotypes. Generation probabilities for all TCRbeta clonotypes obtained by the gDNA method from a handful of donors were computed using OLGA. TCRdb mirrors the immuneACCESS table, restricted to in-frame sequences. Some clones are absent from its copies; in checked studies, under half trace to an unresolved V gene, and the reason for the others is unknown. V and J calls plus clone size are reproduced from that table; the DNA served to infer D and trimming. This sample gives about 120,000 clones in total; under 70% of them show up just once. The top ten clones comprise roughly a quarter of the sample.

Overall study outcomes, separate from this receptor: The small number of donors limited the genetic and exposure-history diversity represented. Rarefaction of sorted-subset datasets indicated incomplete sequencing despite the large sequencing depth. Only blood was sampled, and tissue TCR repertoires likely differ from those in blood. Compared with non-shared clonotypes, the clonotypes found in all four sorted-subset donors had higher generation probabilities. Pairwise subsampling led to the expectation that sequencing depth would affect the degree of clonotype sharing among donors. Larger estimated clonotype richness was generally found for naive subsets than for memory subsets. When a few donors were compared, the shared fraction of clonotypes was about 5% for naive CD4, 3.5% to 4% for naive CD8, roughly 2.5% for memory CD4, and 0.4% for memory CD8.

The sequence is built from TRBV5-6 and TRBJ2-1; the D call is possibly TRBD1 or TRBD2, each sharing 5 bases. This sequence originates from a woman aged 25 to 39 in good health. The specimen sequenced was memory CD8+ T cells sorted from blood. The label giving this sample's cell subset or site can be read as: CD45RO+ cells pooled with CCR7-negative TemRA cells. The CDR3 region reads CASSLGDVGEGYNEQFF. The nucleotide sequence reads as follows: TGTGCCAGCAGCTTGGGAGATGTGGGGGAAGGCTACAATGAGCAGTTCTTC.